This TCR beta chain was identified during a study of cytomegalovirus exposure and HLA in healthy donors. Study findings and constraints: An analysis that was carried out later associated fewer than 20,000 TCR beta sequences with HLA alleles at 0.05 false discovery rate. It was approximately 150 TCR beta chains that were listed as cytomegalovirus-associated.

PCR involved 60 Vbeta and 13 Jbeta primers. Original processing methods: Tens of millions of unique TCR beta chains, around 11 million of them shared, were counted by a later analysis. Profiled with immunoSEQ multiplex PCR; TCRdb holds only in-frame clones, not every one. V and J calls plus clone size are reproduced from that table; the DNA served to infer D and trimming. The data show around 50,000 clones, around 80% seen once. Trimming shortened V by 1 base and J by 4 bases, and 15 bases separated the two germline ends. Germline-derived CDR1 and CDR2 are SGHDT and YYEEEE. The CDR3 is 15 residues long. To note about this clone: What it recognizes is unknown.

Sequences were obtained from PBMCs. The chain joins TRBV5-6 to TRBJ2-7; D might be TRBD1 (6 bases). This clonotype was obtained from a man aged 25 to 45 in good health and CMV-seropositive. CDR3 protein: CASSLSLGTRYEQYF. The CDR3 DNA reads TGTGCCAGCAGCTTGTCATTAGGGACAAGGTACGAGCAGTACTTC.